Listed below are T cell receptor beta chains from one sample, sequenced in a study of cytomegalovirus exposure and HLA in healthy donors. Repertoires were generated with immunoSEQ multiplex PCR, while TCRdb's copy carries only in-frame clones and drops some. The sample has 180,000 or so clones; 65% to 85% are singletons. Source material: PBMCs. The receptors shown here come from a boy younger than 10 in good health and CMV-seronegative. CDR3s include the opening cysteine and the closing phenylalanine or tryptophan. The D gene is left open where the match is weak. Clone size is shown for a subset of rows, as once, few, many or a class of expanded clone.

CDR3nt	CDR3aa	d_gene	v_gene	j_gene	abundance
TGCAGCGTTGGCAGGGGGCAGTTTCCCTATGGCTACACCTTC	CSVGRGQFPYGYTF	TRBD1	TRBV29-1	TRBJ1-2	NA
TGTGCCAGCAGCTTAGGCAGGACTGAAGCTTTCTTT	CASSLGRTEAFF	NA	TRBV7-2	TRBJ1-1	NA
TGCAGCGTGGGCCTTTGGGAGCAGTACTTC	CSVGLWEQYF	NA	TRBV20-1	TRBJ2-7	NA
TGTGCCAGCAGAGAGACAGGGAACTATTACGAGCAGTACTTC	CASRETGNYYEQYF	TRBD1	TRBV6-6	TRBJ2-7	NA
TGCGCCAGCAGCTTGGACAGAAGCACAGATACGCAGTATTTT	CASSLDRSTDTQYF	NA	TRBV5-1	TRBJ2-3	NA
TGCAGCGTTGAGGGGGGGCCTAGGGAGACCCAGTACTTC	CSVEGGPRETQYF	NA	TRBV29-1	TRBJ2-5	NA
TGCGCCAGCAGCTTAACAGGGGGTCTTGCTAGCACAGATACGCAGTATTTT	CASSLTGGLASTDTQYF	TRBD1	TRBV5-1	TRBJ2-3	NA
TGTGCCAGTAGTATGGAGGGACAGGGTGCTTTCTTT	CASSMEGQGAFF	TRBD1	TRBV19	TRBJ1-1	once
TGTGCCAGCAGTCCACAGGGAAAAGGCTACACCTTC	CASSPQGKGYTF	NA	TRBV6-6	TRBJ1-2	NA
TGTGCCAGCAGCTTGTGGTCGGGACAGGGCTCAATCTATGGCTACACCTTC	CASSLWSGQGSIYGYTF	TRBD1	TRBV7-2	TRBJ1-2	NA
TGTGCCAGCAGCCCCCGTACCTTGAGCTCCTACAATGAGCAGTTCTTC	CASSPRTLSSYNEQFF	NA	TRBV7-9	TRBJ2-1	few
TGTGCCAGCAGCTTATTTGGGGGTCAGGGGCCCAACAATGAGCAGTTCTTC	CASSLFGGQGPNNEQFF	NA	TRBV7-3	TRBJ2-1	NA
TGCGCCAGCAGCCGACAGGGAAACGAGCAGTACTTC	CASSRQGNEQYF	TRBD1	TRBV4-1	TRBJ2-7	NA
TGTGCCAGCAGCTTGGGACGGGGGGCAGCCTCCTACGAGCAGTACTTC	CASSLGRGAASYEQYF	NA	TRBV5-4	TRBJ2-7	once
TGTGCCAGCAGTTTCCGGACAGGAATGGGCACTGAAGCTTTCTTT	CASSFRTGMGTEAFF	TRBD1	TRBV6-6	TRBJ1-1	once
TGCGCCAGGCCCGGAGGGGCTACTGAAGCTTTCTTT	CARPGGATEAFF	NA	TRBV23-1	TRBJ1-1	NA
TGCAGCGTTGCCAGGACAGGCTATGTCACTGAAGCTTTCTTT	CSVARTGYVTEAFF	TRBD1	TRBV29-1	TRBJ1-1	NA
TGTGCCAGCAGCTTATTGGGGGGGCAGAACCCTTTCTTT	CASSLLGGQNPFF	NA	TRBV7-9	TRBJ1-1	NA
TGTGCCAGCAGCAGAGGGCCCGCGGGGGAGCAGTACTTC	CASSRGPAGEQYF	NA	TRBV6-6	TRBJ2-7	once
TGTGCTAGTGGTAGATCGGCTAGCGGGGGCACAGATACGCAGTATTTT	CASGRSASGGTDTQYF	TRBD2	TRBV12-5	TRBJ2-3	NA
TGTGCCAGCAGTATTAGGGGGGGGCTTAGGACAGATACGCAGTATTTT	CASSIRGGLRTDTQYF	NA	TRBV2	TRBJ2-3	NA
TGTGCCAGCAGTAACAGGGGGCGCGGAACTGGAAACACCATATATTTT	CASSNRGRGTGNTIYF	TRBD1	TRBV7-2	TRBJ1-3	NA
TGTGCCAGCAGTTTATCCAGGACAGGGCCTGAAGCTTTCTTT	CASSLSRTGPEAFF	TRBD1	TRBV27	TRBJ1-1	NA
TGTGCCAGCAGCGCCCATACTAGTTCCGAGCAGTACTTC	CASSAHTSSEQYF	NA	TRBV9	TRBJ2-7	NA
TGTGCCAGCAGTCAATCCGGACAAAGCCATCAGCCCCAGCATTTT	CASSQSGQSHQPQHF	NA	TRBV7-9	TRBJ1-5	NA
TGTGCCAGCAGCCGACTACCAGGGGATCATACCAAAAACATTCAGTACTTC	CASSRLPGDHTKNIQYF	NA	TRBV7-9	TRBJ2-4	NA
TGCGCCAGCAGCCAAGATTCGTACGGGAACTATGGCTACACCTTC	CASSQDSYGNYGYTF	NA	TRBV4-3	TRBJ1-2	NA
TGTGCTAGCAGCTTAGCCCCTAGCGGGGGGGATGAGCAGTTCTTC	CASSLAPSGGDEQFF	TRBD2	TRBV7-7	TRBJ2-1	NA
TGTGCCAGCTCACTATCAGAAGACACCATATATTTT	CASSLSEDTIYF	NA	TRBV18	TRBJ1-3	NA
TGTGCCACCAGCAGAGGAGGGGGCGATGGGCCACCCCTCCACTTT	CATSRGGGDGPPLHF	TRBD1	TRBV15	TRBJ1-6	NA
TGTGCCAGCAGCTTAGGTGAGGGTTCACCCCTCCACTTT	CASSLGEGSPLHF	NA	TRBV7-9	TRBJ1-6	NA
TGTGCCAGCAGCCGGTTGGGGGGGCGGATGAACACTGAAGCTTTCTTT	CASSRLGGRMNTEAFF	NA	TRBV27	TRBJ1-1	NA
TGTGCCAGCAGCGTCCGCCGGGACAGTCGCATAATGAACACTGAAGCTTTCTTT	CASSVRRDSRIMNTEAFF	TRBD1	TRBV7-9	TRBJ1-1	once
TGTGCCAGCAGCAAAGGACCGCCGGGGGGGACTGAAGCTTTCTTT	CASSKGPPGGTEAFF	NA	TRBV21-1	TRBJ1-1	NA
TGTGCCAGCAGCTTAGCATCGGGGGGGGCAGATACGCAGTATTTT	CASSLASGGADTQYF	TRBD2	TRBV7-2	TRBJ2-3	NA